The entry below describes one T cell receptor beta chain. A second PCR, run for about 6 to 12 cycles, used a sample-barcoded 5' primer plus a J-beta primer mix. One entry per CDR3 protein, called by TCRdb with MiXCR from the 5' RACE reads. The repertoire holds around 2 million distinct CDR3 sequences, with about two fifths as singletons. This record belongs to a study of blood T cells in healthy people across ages. The CDR3 covers 15 residues. Germline CDR1 and CDR2: SQVTM and ANQGSEA. Sequencing was done on a sample of blood. V is TRBV29-1 and J is TRBJ2-1; the D is unclear. The J call is in doubt because the DNA end fits TRBJ2-7 better. The sequence derives from a human donor in good health. CDR3 sequence: CSVEDDGSSYNEQYF. For the CDR3, the DNA is TGCAGCGTTGAAGATGACGGCAGCTCCTACAATGAGCAGTACTTC.